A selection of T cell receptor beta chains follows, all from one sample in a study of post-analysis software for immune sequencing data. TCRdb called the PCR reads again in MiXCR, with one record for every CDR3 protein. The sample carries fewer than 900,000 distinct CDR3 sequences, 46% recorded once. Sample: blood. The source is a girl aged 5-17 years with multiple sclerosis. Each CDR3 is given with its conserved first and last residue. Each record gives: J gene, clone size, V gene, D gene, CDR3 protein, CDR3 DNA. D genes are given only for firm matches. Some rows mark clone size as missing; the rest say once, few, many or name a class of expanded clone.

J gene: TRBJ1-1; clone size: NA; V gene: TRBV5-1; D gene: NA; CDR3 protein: CASSSQSMNTEAFF; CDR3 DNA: TGCGCCAGCAGCTCTCAAAGCATGAACACTGAAGCTTTCTTT
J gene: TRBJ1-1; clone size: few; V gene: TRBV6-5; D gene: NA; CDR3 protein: CASSYATEAFF; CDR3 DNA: TGTGCCAGCAGTTATGCGACTGAAGCTTTCTTT
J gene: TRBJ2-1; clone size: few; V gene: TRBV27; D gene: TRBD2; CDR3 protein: CASSSGLAGPYNEQFF; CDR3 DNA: TGTGCCAGCAGTTCCGGACTAGCGGGGCCCTACAATGAGCAGTTCTTC
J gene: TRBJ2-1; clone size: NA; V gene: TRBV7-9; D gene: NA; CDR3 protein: CASSLETRYNEQFF; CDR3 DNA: TGTGCCAGCAGCTTAGAAACGCGGTACAATGAGCAGTTCTTC
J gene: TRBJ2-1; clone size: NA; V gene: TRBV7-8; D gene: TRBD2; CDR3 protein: CASSGGLSGSPNEQFF; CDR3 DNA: TGTGCCAGCAGCGGAGGGCTCAGCGGGAGCCCAAATGAGCAGTTCTTC
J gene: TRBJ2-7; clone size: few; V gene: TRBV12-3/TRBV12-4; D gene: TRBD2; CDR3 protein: CASSLAGLGSYEQYF; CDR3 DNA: TGTGCCAGCAGTTTAGCGGGACTAGGATCCTACGAGCAGTACTTC
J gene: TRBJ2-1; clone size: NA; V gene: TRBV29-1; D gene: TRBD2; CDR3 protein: CSARLAGAGEQFF; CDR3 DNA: TGCAGCGCCCGACTAGCGGGAGCTGGTGAGCAGTTCTTC
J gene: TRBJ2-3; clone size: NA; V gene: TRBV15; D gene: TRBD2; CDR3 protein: CATSRDGLAYPTDTQYF; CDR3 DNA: TGTGCCACCAGCAGAGACGGACTAGCGTACCCCACAGATACGCAGTATTTT
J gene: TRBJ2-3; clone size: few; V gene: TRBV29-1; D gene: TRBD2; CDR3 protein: CSVGTTMADTQYF; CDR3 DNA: TGCAGCGTGGGGACTACGATGGCAGATACGCAGTATTTT
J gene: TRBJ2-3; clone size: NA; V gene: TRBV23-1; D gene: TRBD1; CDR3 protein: CASSQCGTGLQYTQYF; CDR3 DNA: TGCGCCAGCAGTCAATGTGGGACAGGACTTCAATATACGCAGTATTTT
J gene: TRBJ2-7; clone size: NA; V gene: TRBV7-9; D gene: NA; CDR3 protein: CASSLSSLGAAASYEQYF; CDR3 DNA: TGTGCCAGCAGCTTATCGTCCCTCGGGGCGGCCGCCTCCTACGAGCAGTACTTC
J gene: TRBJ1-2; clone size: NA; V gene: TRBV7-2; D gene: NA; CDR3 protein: CASSPAGTLKGDYGYTF; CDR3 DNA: TGTGCCAGCAGCCCGGCCGGGACACTAAAAGGGGACTATGGCTACACCTTC
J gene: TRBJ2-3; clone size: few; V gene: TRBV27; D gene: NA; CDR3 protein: CASSGTSWDTQYF; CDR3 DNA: TGTGCCAGTTCAGGGACCAGTTGGGATACGCAGTATTTT
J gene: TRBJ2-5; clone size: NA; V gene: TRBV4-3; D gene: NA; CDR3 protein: CASSQDTANIGQETQYF; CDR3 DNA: TGCGCCAGCAGCCAAGATACCGCAAATATCGGTCAAGAGACCCAGTACTTC
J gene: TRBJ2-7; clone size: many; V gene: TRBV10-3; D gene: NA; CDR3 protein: CASRDNSYEQYF; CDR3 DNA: TGCGCCAGCAGGGACAACTCCTACGAGCAGTACTTC
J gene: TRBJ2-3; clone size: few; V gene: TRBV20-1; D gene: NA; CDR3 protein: CSARALSDTQYF; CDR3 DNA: TGCAGTGCTAGAGCTCTCTCAGATACGCAGTATTTT
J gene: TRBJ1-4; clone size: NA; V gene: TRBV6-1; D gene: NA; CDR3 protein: CASGGRTAVNEKLFF; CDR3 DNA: TGTGCCAGCGGGGGGCGGACAGCGGTTAATGAAAAACTGTTTTTT
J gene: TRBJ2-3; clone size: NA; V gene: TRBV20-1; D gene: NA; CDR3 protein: CSARDSSESTDTQYF; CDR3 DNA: TGCAGTGCTAGAGATAGTAGCGAGAGCACAGATACGCAGTATTTT
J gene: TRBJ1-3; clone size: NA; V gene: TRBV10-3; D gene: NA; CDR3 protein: CATRQGDGNTIYF; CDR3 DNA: TGTGCCACCCGGCAGGGAGATGGAAACACCATATATTTT
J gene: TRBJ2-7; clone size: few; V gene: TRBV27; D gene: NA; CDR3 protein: CASSFPGQIYEQYF; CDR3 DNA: TGTGCCAGCAGTTTCCCAGGACAGATCTACGAGCAGTACTTC
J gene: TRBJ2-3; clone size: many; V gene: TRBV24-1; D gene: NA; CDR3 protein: CATSGHDRTDTQYF; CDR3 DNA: TGTGCCACCAGTGGTCATGACCGTACAGATACGCAGTATTTT
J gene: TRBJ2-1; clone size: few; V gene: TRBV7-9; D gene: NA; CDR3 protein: CASSLARTVYNEQFF; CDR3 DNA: TGTGCCAGCAGCTTAGCTAGGACAGTTTACAATGAGCAGTTCTTC
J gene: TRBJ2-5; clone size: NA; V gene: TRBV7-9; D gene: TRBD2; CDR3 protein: CASSMTSGPQETQYF; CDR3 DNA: TGTGCCAGCAGCATGACTAGCGGCCCACAAGAGACCCAGTACTTC
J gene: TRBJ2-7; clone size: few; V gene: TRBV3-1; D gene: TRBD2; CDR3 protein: CASSPLTSATYEQYF; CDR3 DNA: TGTGCCAGCAGCCCCTTAACTAGCGCGACCTACGAGCAGTACTTC
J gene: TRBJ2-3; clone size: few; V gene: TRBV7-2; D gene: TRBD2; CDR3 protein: CASSPSGRATDTQYF; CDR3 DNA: TGTGCCAGCAGCCCTAGCGGGAGGGCCACAGATACGCAGTATTTT
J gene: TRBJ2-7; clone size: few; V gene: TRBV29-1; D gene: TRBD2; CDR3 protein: CSVEGRAGGDEQYF; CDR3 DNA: TGCAGCGTTGAAGGGCGAGCGGGAGGGGACGAGCAGTACTTC
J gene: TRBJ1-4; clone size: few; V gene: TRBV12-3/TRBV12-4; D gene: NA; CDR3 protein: CASSLSGGGEKLFF; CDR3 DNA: TGTGCCAGCAGTTTAAGCGGGGGCGGTGAAAAACTGTTTTTT
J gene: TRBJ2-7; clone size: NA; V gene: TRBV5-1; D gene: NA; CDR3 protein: CASSLDVTVTYEQYF; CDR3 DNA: TGCGCCAGCAGCTTGGATGTGACGGTCACCTACGAGCAGTACTTC
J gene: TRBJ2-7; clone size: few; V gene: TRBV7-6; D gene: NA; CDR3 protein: CASSLPQGKGQYF; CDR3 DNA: TGTGCCAGCAGCTTACCACAGGGAAAAGGGCAGTACTTC
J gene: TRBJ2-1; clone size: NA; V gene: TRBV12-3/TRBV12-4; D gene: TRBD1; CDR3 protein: CASSPIPGTGRFSVMDEQFF; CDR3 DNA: TGTGCCAGCAGCCCAATTCCGGGGACAGGCAGATTTTCTGTTATGGATGAGCAGTTCTTC
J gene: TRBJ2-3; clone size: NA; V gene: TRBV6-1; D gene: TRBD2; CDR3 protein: CASVTSGFTDTQYF; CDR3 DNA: TGTGCTTCTGTGACTAGCGGCTTCACAGATACGCAGTATTTT
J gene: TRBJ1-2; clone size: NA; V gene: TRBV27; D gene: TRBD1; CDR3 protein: CASTRTGDPKYYGYTF; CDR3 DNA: TGTGCCAGCACTCGGACAGGGGACCCTAAGTACTATGGCTACACCTTC
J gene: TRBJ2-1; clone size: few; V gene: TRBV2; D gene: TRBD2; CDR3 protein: CASSEGASGRDNEQFF; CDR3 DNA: TGTGCCAGCAGTGAAGGGGCTAGCGGGAGGGACAATGAGCAGTTCTTC
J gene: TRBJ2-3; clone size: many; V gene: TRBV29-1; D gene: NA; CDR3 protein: CSVAPTVADTQYF; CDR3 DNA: TGCAGCGTTGCGCCCACCGTGGCAGATACGCAGTATTTT
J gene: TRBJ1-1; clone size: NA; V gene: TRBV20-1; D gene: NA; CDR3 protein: CSARPRLNTEAFF; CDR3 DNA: TGCAGTGCTAGACCTAGGTTGAACACTGAAGCTTTCTTT
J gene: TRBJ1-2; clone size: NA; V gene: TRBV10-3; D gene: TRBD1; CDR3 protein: CAISLGQGAGYTF; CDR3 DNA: TGTGCCATCAGTCTTGGACAGGGCGCTGGCTACACCTTC
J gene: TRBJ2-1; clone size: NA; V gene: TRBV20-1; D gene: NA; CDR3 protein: CSAREERNEQFF; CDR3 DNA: TGCAGTGCTAGAGAAGAGAGAAATGAGCAGTTCTTC
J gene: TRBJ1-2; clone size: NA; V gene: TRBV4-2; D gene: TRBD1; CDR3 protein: CASSQEGGQGKGYTF; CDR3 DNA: TGTGCCAGCAGCCAAGAAGGTGGACAGGGTAAGGGCTACACCTTC
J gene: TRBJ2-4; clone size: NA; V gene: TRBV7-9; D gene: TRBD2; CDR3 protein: CASSPPSGLAKNIQYF; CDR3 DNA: TGTGCCAGCAGCCCACCTAGCGGGTTAGCCAAAAACATTCAGTACTTC
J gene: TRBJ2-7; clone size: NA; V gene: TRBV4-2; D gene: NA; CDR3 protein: CASSPEWYDEQYF; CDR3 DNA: TGTGCCAGCAGCCCTGAATGGTACGATGAGCAGTACTTC
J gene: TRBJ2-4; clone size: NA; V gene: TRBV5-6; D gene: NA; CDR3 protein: CASSPPGGALAKNIQYF; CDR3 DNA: TGTGCCAGCAGTCCACCCGGGGGAGCACTAGCCAAAAACATTCAGTACTTC
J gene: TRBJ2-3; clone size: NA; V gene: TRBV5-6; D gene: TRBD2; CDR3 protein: CASSLLIAGGVQITDTQYF; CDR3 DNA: TGTGCCAGCAGTTTATTAATAGCGGGAGGGGTCCAAATCACAGATACGCAGTATTTT
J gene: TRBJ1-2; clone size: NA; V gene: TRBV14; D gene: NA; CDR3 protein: CASSQSTGRSFGYTF; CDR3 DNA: TGTGCCAGCAGCCAAAGCACAGGGCGGTCTTTTGGCTACACCTTC